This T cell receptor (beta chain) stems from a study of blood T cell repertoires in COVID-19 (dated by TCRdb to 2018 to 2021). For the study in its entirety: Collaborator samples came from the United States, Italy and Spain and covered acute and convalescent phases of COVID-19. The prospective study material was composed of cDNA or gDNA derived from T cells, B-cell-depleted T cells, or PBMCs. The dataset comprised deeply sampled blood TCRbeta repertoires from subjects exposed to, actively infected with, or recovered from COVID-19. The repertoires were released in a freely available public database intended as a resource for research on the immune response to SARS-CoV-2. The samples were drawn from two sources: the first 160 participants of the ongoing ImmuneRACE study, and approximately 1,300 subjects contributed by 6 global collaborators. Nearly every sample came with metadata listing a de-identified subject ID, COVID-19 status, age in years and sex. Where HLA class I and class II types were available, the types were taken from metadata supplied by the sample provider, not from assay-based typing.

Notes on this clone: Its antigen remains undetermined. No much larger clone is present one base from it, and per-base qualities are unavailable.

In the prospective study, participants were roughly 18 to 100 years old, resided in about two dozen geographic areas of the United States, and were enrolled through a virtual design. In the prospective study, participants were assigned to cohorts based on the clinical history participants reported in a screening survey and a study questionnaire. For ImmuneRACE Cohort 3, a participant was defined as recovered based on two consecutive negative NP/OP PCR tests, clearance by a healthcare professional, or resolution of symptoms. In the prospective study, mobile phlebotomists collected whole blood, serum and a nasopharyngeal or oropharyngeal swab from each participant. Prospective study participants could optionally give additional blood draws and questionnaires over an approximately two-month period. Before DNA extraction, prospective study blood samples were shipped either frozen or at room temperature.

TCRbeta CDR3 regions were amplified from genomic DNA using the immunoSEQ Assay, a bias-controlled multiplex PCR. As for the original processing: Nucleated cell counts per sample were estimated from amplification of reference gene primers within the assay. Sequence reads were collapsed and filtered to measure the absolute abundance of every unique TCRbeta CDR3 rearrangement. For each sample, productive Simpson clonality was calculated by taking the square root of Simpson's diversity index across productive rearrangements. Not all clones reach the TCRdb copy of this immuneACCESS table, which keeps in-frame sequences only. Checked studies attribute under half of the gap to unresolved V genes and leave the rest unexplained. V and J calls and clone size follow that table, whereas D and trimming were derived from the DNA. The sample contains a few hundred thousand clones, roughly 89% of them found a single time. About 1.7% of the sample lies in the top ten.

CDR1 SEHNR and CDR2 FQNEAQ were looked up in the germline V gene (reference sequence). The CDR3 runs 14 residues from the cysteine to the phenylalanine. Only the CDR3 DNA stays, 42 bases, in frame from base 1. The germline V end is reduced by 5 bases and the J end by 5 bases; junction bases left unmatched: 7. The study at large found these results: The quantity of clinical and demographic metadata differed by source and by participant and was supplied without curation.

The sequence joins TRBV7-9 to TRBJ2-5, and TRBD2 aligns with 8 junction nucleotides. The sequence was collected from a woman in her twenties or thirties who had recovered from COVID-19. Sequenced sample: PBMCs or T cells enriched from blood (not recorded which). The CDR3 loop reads CASSPRTSRETQYF. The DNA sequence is TGTGCCAGCAGCCCGAGGACTAGCCGGGAGACCCAGTACTTC.